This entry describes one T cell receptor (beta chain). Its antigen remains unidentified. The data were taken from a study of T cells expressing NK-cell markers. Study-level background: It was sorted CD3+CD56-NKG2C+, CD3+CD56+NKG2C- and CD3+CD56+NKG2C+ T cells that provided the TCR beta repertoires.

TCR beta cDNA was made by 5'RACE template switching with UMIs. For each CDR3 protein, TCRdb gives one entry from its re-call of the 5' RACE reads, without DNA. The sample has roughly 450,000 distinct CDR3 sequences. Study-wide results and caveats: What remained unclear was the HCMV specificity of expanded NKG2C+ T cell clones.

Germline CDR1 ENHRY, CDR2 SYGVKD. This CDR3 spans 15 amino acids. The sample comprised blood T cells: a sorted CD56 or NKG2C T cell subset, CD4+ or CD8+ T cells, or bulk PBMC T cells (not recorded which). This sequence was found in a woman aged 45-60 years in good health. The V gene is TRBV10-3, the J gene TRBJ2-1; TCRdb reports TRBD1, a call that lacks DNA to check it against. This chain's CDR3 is CAIRKELGAADEQFF.